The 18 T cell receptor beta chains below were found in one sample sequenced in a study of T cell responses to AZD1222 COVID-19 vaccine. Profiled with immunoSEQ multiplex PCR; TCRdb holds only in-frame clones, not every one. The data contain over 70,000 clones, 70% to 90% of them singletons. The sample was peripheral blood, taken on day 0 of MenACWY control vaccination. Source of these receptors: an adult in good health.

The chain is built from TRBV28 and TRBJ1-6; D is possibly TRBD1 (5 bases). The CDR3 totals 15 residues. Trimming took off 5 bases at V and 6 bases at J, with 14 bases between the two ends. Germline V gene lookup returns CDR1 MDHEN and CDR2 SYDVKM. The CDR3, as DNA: TGTGCCAGCAGTAAACAGGCGATTTTTAATTCACCCCTCCACTTT. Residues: CASSKQAIFNSPLHF. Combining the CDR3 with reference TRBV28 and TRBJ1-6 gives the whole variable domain DVKVTQSSRYLVKRTGEKVFLECVQDMDHENMFWYRQDPGLGLRLIYFSYDVKMKEKGDIPEGYSVSREKKERFSLILESASTNQTSMYLCASSKQAIFNSPLHFGNGTRLTVT.

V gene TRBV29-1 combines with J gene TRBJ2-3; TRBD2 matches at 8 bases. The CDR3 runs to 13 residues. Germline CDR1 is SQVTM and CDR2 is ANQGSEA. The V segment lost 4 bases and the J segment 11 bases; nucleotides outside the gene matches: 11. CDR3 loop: CSVGGAGLEMQYF. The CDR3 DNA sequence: TGCAGCGTTGGGGGTGCGGGACTAGAAATGCAGTATTTT.

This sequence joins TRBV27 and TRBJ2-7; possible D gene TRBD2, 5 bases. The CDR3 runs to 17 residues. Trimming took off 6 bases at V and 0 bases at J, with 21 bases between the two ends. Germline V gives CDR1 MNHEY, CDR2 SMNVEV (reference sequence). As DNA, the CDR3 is TGTGCCAGCAGAGCCGTCGGACCCCGGGGAGTCTCCTACGAGCAGTACTTC. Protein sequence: CASRAVGPRGVSYEQYF.

The CDR3 reads CASSLVGTGISNQPQHF. In nucleotides, the CDR3 is TGTGCCAGCAGTTTGGTTGGGACGGGTATTAGCAATCAGCCCCAGCATTTT. The rearrangement uses TRBV28 and TRBJ1-5; D is perhaps TRBD1 (5 bases). Germline loops: CDR1 MDHEN, CDR2 SYDVKM. V gave up 3 bases and J gave up 0 bases, with 15 bases separating them. The CDR3 has 17 amino acids.

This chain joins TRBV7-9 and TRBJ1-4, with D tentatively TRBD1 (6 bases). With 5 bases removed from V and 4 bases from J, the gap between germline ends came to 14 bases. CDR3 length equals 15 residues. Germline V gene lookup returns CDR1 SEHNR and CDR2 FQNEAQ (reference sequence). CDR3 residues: CASSPWGQNNEKLFF. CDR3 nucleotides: TGTGCCAGCAGCCCTTGGGGGCAGAATAATGAAAAACTGTTTTTT.

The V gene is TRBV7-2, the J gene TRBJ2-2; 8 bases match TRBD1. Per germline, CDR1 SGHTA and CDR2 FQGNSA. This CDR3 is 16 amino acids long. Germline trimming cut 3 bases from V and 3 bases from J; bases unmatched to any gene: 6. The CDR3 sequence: CASSFRKTGDTGELFF. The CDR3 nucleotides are TGTGCCAGCAGCTTTAGAAAGACAGGGGACACCGGGGAGCTGTTTTTT.

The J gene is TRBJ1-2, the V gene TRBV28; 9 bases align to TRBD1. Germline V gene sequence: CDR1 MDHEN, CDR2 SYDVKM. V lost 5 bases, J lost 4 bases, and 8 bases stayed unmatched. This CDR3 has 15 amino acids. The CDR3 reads CASSIRDRVGYGYTF. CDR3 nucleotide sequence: TGTGCCAGCAGTATCCGGGACAGGGTCGGCTATGGCTACACCTTC.

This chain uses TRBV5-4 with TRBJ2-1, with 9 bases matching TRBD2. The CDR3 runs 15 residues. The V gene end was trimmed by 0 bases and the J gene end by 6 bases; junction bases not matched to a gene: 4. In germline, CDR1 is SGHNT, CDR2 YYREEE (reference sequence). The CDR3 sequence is CASSLGGGAANEQFF. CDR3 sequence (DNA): TGTGCCAGCAGCTTGGGCGGGGGGGCCGCCAATGAGCAGTTCTTC.

CDR3 DNA: TGCGCCAGCAGCTTGGGACACTCGTCCTACGAGCAGTACTTC. This codes for CASSLGHSSYEQYF. V gene TRBV5-1 combines with J gene TRBJ2-7; no definite D call. Germline V CDR1 and CDR2: SGHRS, YFSETQ. The V end was cut by 0 bases, the J end by 1 base, with 8 bases between. This CDR3 spans 14 amino acids.

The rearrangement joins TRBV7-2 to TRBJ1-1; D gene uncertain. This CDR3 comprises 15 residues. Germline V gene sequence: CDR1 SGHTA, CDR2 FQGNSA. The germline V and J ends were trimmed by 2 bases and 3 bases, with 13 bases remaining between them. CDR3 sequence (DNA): TGTGCCAGCAGCTTACGAGCCCCGGCAGACACTGAAGCTTTCTTT. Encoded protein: CASSLRAPADTEAFF.

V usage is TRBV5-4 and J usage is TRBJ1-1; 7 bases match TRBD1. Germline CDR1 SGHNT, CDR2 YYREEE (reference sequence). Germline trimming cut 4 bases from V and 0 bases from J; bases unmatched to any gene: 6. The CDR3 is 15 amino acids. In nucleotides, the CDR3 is TGTGCCAGCAGCCTTCGGGACAGATTGAACACTGAAGCTTTCTTT. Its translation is CASSLRDRLNTEAFF.

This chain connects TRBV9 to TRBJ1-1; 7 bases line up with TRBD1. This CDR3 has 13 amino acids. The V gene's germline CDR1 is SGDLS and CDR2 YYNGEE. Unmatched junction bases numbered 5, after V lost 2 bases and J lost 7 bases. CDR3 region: CASSVSQGGEAFF. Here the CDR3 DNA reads TGTGCCAGCAGCGTCAGCCAGGGGGGTGAAGCTTTCTTT.

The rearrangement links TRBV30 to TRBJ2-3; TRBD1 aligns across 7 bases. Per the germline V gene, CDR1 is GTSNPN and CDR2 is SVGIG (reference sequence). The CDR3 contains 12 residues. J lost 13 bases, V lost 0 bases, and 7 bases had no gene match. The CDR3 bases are TGTGCCTGGAGTGTAGGACAGGTGTCAGAGTATTTT. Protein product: CAWSVGQVSEYF.

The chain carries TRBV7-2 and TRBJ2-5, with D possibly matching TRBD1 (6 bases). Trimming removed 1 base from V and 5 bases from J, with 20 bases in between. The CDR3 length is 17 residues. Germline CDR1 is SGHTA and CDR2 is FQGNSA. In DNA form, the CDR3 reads TGTGCCAGCAGCTTAGGGGGCCCCGACAGGATCAGGGAGACCCAGTACTTC. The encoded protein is CASSLGGPDRIRETQYF.

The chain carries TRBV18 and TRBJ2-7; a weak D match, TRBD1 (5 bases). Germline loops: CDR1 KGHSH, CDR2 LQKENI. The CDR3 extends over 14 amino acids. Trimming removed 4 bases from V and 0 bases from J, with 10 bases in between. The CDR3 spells CASSQGMDSYEQYF. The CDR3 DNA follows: TGTGCCAGCTCACAGGGGATGGACTCCTACGAGCAGTACTTC.

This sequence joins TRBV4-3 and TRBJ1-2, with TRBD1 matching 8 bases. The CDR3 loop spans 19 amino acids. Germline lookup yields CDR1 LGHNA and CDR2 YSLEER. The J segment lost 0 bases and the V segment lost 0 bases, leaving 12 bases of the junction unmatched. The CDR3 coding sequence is TGCGCCAGCAGCCAAGATATGGGTAGTGGGACAGGAACTAACTATGGCTACACCTTC. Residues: CASSQDMGSGTGTNYGYTF.

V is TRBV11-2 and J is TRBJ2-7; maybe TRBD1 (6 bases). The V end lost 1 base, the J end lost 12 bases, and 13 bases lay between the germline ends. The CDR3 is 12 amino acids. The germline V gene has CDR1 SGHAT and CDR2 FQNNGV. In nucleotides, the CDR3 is TGTGCCAGCAGCTTAGCTCAGGGGATCCCGTACTTC. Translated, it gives CASSLAQGIPYF.

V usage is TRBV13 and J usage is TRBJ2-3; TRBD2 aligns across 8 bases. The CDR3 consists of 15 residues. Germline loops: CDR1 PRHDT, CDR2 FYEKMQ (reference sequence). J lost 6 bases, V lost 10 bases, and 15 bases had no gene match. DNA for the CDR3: TGTGCCACTCAGACAAGCGGGGGTCTTAGGGATACGCAGTATTTT. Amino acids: CATQTSGGLRDTQYF.